These 3 T cell receptor beta chains were all obtained from the same sample, sequenced in a study of cytomegalovirus exposure and HLA in healthy donors. Amplification used 60 Vbeta primers and 13 Jbeta primers. Sequencing used immunoSEQ multiplex PCR; TCRdb keeps in-frame clones, though not all of them. The sample holds about 160,000 clones; over 60% are singletons and the top ten take approximately 3.1%. Sequencing was performed on PBMCs. These receptors were collected from a woman in her thirties or forties in good health and CMV-seronegative.

V and J are TRBV7-8 and TRBJ1-2; D remains unclear. The CDR3 runs 13 residues. CDR1 is SGHVS and CDR2 is FQNEAQ in the germline V gene. The V end lost 5 bases, the J end lost 4 bases, and 11 bases lay between the germline ends. CDR3 protein: CASSDNRIYGYTF. In DNA, the CDR3 is TGTGCCAGCAGCGATAACAGAATCTATGGCTACACCTTC.

DNA of the CDR3: TGTGCCAGCAGTCCTTTGGGGGGTGGAGCGTCCCAGCATTTT. This sequence encodes CASSPLGGGASQHF. V gene TRBV27 combines with J gene TRBJ1-5; TRBD1 might be the D (5 bases). CDR1 is MNHEY and CDR2 is SMNVEV in the germline V gene (reference sequence). Trimming removed 5 bases at V and 11 bases at J, with 19 bases between. The CDR3 has 14 amino acids.

This CDR3 reads CASSPRRSGGRGEKLFF. In DNA form, the CDR3 reads TGTGCCAGCAGCCCCCGCCGGTCGGGGGGTAGAGGTGAAAAACTGTTTTTT. The chain is built from TRBV11-2 and TRBJ1-4; D is perhaps TRBD1 (5 bases). Germline V gene sequence: CDR1 SGHAT, CDR2 FQNNGV. Deletions cut 5 bases from V and 7 bases from J, with 23 bases between. The CDR3 is 17 amino acids.